The source of this T cell receptor beta chain is a study of liver allograft versus peripheral blood T cells. Study information: Recipients' peripheral blood supplied the T cell receptor repertoires against which those in transplanted livers were compared. Study-level points and caveats: Reportedly, liver allograft T cell receptor repertoires differed from peripheral blood ones.

This clonotype was seen a few times. Its target is not known. Each CDR3 protein gets one entry after TCRdb re-called the reads with MiXCR. The sample has some 14,000 distinct CDR3 sequences, around 18% seen once. The CDR3 runs 16 residues. Germline lookup yields CDR1 MNHEY and CDR2 SMNVEV (reference sequence). The V end lost 5 bases, the J end lost 3 bases, and 19 bases lay between the germline ends. The receptor was derived from a human patient who had a liver transplant. Some T cells may have originated in the graft donor. The chain employs TRBV27 and TRBJ2-5; weak D call: TRBD1 (9 bases). CDR3 region: CASSLGGDRDKETQYF. Here the CDR3 DNA reads TGTGCCAGCAGTCTCGGGGGGGACAGGGACAAAGAGACCCAGTACTTC.